The subject of this entry is one TCR beta chain. Seattle patients were enrolled during active infection and followed longitudinally. These data belong to a study of blood T cell repertoires in COVID-19. Across the study: COVID-19 samples from acute and convalescent phases originated in the United States, Italy and Spain. In each case, the material was cDNA or gDNA derived from T cells, B-cell-depleted T cells, or PBMCs.

Clones were read by immunoSEQ multiplex PCR, and TCRdb kept only the in-frame ones, dropping some. The sample has roughly 38,000 clones, about 76% seen once. V shed 1 base and J shed 0 bases, with 6 bases lying between them. Germline V gene lookup returns CDR1 SGHVS and CDR2 FQNEAQ. This CDR3 spans 14 amino acids. Source material: peripheral blood. This sequence joins TRBV7-8 and TRBJ1-2; D uncertain. The clonotype was recovered from a man aged 70-80 years with COVID-19, enrolled during active disease. The CDR3 reads CASSLGGSNYGYTF. For the CDR3, the DNA is TGTGCCAGCAGCTTAGGAGGATCTAACTATGGCTACACCTTC.